A selection of T cell receptor beta chains follows, all from one sample in a study of persistence of HIV-infected CD4 T cells. Method: immunoSEQ multiplex PCR; TCRdb's copy keeps in-frame clones and lacks some. Of about 33,000 clones in the sample, 82% are singletons; the top ten hold around 6%. Their target antigens are unknown. The material sequenced was CD4+ T cells sorted from PBMCs after roughly 18-hour stimulation, taken from a patient who received antiretroviral therapy. These receptors came from an adult woman with HIV who was CMV-seropositive. Each CDR3 is given with its conserved first and last residue. A D gene is named only where the DNA matches it firmly. A clone size is listed for some rows: how often the clone was seen (once, few, many), or a class if it is expanded.

-	TRBV3-1/TRBV3-2	few	TRBJ1-1	TGTGCCAGCAGCTCCCGTTTTTTCGGCTTCAACACTGAAGCTTTCTTT	CASSSRFFGFNTEAFF
-	TRBV5-4	-	TRBJ2-7	TGTGCCAGCAGCCTAAAAGGCAGGGGGGGTCTCTACGAGCAGTACTTC	CASSLKGRGGLYEQYF
TRBD2	TRBV4-3	-	TRBJ2-1	TGCGCCAGCAGCCGACTAGCGGTCACGAATGAGCAGTTCTTC	CASSRLAVTNEQFF
-	TRBV11-3	-	TRBJ2-1	TGTGCCAGCAGCTTTCAGGGATACAATGAGCAGTTCTTC	CASSFQGYNEQFF
-	TRBV28	-	TRBJ1-3	TGTGCCAGCAGTTTACGTAGGGTCTCTGGAAACACCATATATTTT	CASSLRRVSGNTIYF
TRBD2	TRBV5-1	once	TRBJ2-3	TGCGCCAGCAGCTTGAACGGGAGGGCTAGCACAGATACGCAGTATTTT	CASSLNGRASTDTQYF
-	TRBV27	-	TRBJ1-1	TGTGCCAGCAGTACGCTCGGCCTTGCGAACACTGAAGCTTTCTTT	CASSTLGLANTEAFF
-	TRBV5-1	-	TRBJ2-5	TGCGCCAGCAGCTTGGTGGTGGAAGAGACCCAGTACTTC	CASSLVVEETQYF
-	TRBV29-1	-	TRBJ2-1	TGCAGCGTTGAAGGGTCGCACGGCAATGAGCAGTTCTTC	CSVEGSHGNEQFF
TRBD1	TRBV7-8	once	TRBJ2-7	TGTGCCAGCAGCTTAGAGCAGGGGGCTTTGTACGAGCAGTACTTC	CASSLEQGALYEQYF
TRBD1	TRBV5-4	-	TRBJ1-2	TGTGCCAGCAGCTTGGAGGGGGCCTATGGCTACACCTTC	CASSLEGAYGYTF
-	TRBV7-3	-	TRBJ2-6	TGTGCCAGCACCGCGGGTGGGGGGCTAACCTCTGGGGCCAACGTCCTGACTTTC	CASTAGGGLTSGANVLTF
TRBD1	TRBV5-4	-	TRBJ1-1	TGTGCCAGCAGCTGGGGTGGCCAGGGGGAGACTGAAGCTTTCTTT	CASSWGGQGETEAFF
TRBD1	TRBV25-1	-	TRBJ1-1	TGTGCCAGCAGTGAGCAGGGGGCGCGGGTAACTGAAGCTTTCTTT	CASSEQGARVTEAFF
-	TRBV29-1	-	TRBJ1-5	TGCAGCGTTTTAGATAATAGCAATCAGCCCCAGCATTTT	CSVLDNSNQPQHF
-	TRBV5-1	-	TRBJ2-2	TGCGCCAGCAGCTTGGCAGGACGGGGCACCGGGGAGCTGTTTTTT	CASSLAGRGTGELFF
-	TRBV6-6	few	TRBJ2-1	TGTGCCAGCAGCCCCGGGACCCCATGGGAGCAGTTCTTC	CASSPGTPWEQFF
TRBD1	TRBV10-3	-	TRBJ1-5	TGTGCCATCAGTGATTCTCTGGACAGGGGGTATCAGCCCCAGCATTTT	CAISDSLDRGYQPQHF
-	TRBV9	-	TRBJ1-2	TGTGCCAGCAGCGTAAGCTGGACCGACACCTATGGCTACACCTTC	CASSVSWTDTYGYTF
-	TRBV24-1	once	TRBJ1-2	TGTGCCACCAGTGATTCTGGTATGGCTACAACCTTC	CATSDSGMATTF
-	TRBV2	few	TRBJ1-1	TGTGCCAGCAGTGAATGGCAGTTTGAAGCTTTCTTT	CASSEWQFEAFF
-	TRBV5-8	-	TRBJ2-7	TGTGCCAGCTACGAACGGAGCTCCTACGAGCAGTACTTC	CASYERSSYEQYF
TRBD2	TRBV5-6	-	TRBJ2-1	TGTGCCAGCAGCCCTGGGACTACCAAGGGGGAGCAGTTCTTC	CASSPGTTKGEQFF
-	TRBV9	-	TRBJ1-3	TGTGCCAGCAGCGTAGCCCTGGCTGGAAACACCATATATTTT	CASSVALAGNTIYF
-	TRBV9	-	TRBJ2-1	TGTGCCAGCAGCGTAGAAGAGGCCATCTACAATGAGCAGTTCTTC	CASSVEEAIYNEQFF
TRBD1	TRBV19	-	TRBJ1-2	TGTGCCAGTCAACAGGGGCGCGGGTATGGCTACACCTTC	CASQQGRGYGYTF
TRBD1	TRBV5-4	-	TRBJ1-2	TGTGCCAGCAGCTTGAGGGCCGGAGGGGGCGTCGGCTACACCTTC	CASSLRAGGGVGYTF
-	TRBV10-1	-	TRBJ1-2	TGCGCCAGCTCCCCGGGAGGAATTGACTATGGCTACACCTTC	CASSPGGIDYGYTF
TRBD1	TRBV28	few	TRBJ1-5	TGTGCCAGCAGAACCTTACAGGGGACTAGGAGCAATCAGCCCCAGCATTTT	CASRTLQGTRSNQPQHF
TRBD1	TRBV5-4	-	TRBJ1-1	TGTGCCAGCAGCTTGGGCCGAACGGACAGGGGGCTCGATTTCTTT	CASSLGRTDRGLDFF
-	TRBV19	-	TRBJ1-2	TGTGCCAGTAGAACGGATAGTTGGGGCAGGGCCTATGGCTACACCTTC	CASRTDSWGRAYGYTF
-	TRBV7-2	-	TRBJ1-5	TGTGCCAGCAGCTTGGGACAAGTGGGCAATCAGCCCCAGCATTTT	CASSLGQVGNQPQHF
-	TRBV13	few	TRBJ1-3	TGTGCCAGCAGCTTATTTTTCTCACCACCTCACCCGGGACTCTCTGGAAACACCATATATTTT	CASSLFFSPPHPGLSGNTIYF
-	TRBV28	-	TRBJ1-2	TGTGCCAGCAGGTACCCGGGCCTTACTTTTCATTATGGCTACACCTTC	CASRYPGLTFHYGYTF
-	TRBV28	few	TRBJ2-5	TGTGCCAGCACTTCCGAAGACCCAAATGAAGAGACCCAGTACTTC	CASTSEDPNEETQYF
-	TRBV28	-	TRBJ1-2	TGTGCCAGCAGTGTCGGGGGCCAAATTAACTATGGCTACACCTTC	CASSVGGQINYGYTF
TRBD2	TRBV20-1	-	TRBJ2-1	TGCAGTGCTAGTAACCCTAGCGGCTCCTACAATGAGCAGTTCTTC	CSASNPSGSYNEQFF
-	TRBV28	few	TRBJ1-3	TGTGCCAGCAGTACGACGGGCTCTGGAAACACCATATATTTT	CASSTTGSGNTIYF
-	TRBV19	-	TRBJ2-5	TGTGCCAGTAGCAACTTGGGGGGATCCGAGACCCAGTACTTC	CASSNLGGSETQYF
-	TRBV12-3/TRBV12-4	-	TRBJ2-7	TGTGCCAGCAGCAACGCCGGGGCCTACGAGCAGTACTTC	CASSNAGAYEQYF
-	TRBV19	-	TRBJ1-5	TGTGCCAGTAGCCGAATTAACAGTGATCAGCCCCAGCATTTT	CASSRINSDQPQHF
-	TRBV5-5	once	TRBJ2-3	TGTGCCAGCAGCTTCTGGGGGGAAGCCACAGATACGCAGTATTTT	CASSFWGEATDTQYF
TRBD2	TRBV7-6	-	TRBJ2-2	TGTGCCAGCAGCTTTCTAGCGGGCGCCGGGGAGCTGTTTTTT	CASSFLAGAGELFF
-	TRBV18	-	TRBJ1-2	TGTGCCAGCTCCCAAGACCTTTACTATGGCTACACCTTC	CASSQDLYYGYTF
-	TRBV30	-	TRBJ1-1	TGTGCCTGGAGTACACCCCCGGGCCTGAACACTGAAGCTTTCTTT	CAWSTPPGLNTEAFF
-	TRBV29-1	-	TRBJ2-4	TGCAGCGTTGGACACCCCGGAGCCAAAAACATTCAGTACTTC	CSVGHPGAKNIQYF
-	TRBV7-2	-	TRBJ1-6	TGTGCCAGCAGCTTAGCAGGGTTCGGTTCACCCCTCCACTTT	CASSLAGFGSPLHF